This TCR beta chain was found in a study of cytomegalovirus exposure and HLA in healthy donors. General observations from the study: Usually a TCR sequence was rare, but some public TCRs were found in many donors. Evidence from a later analysis indicated that most CMV-associated TCR beta chains looked HLA-restricted.

With regard to this clone: What it binds is unknown. The sample carries other DNA sequences with the same CDR3.

Germline CDR1 is KGHSH and CDR2 is LQKENI. Deletions cut 3 bases from V and 1 base from J, with 6 bases between. This CDR3 is 14 amino acids long. PCR primers comprised 60 Vbeta and 13 Jbeta primers. Data came from immunoSEQ multiplex PCR; TCRdb stores just in-frame clones and leaves some out. The sample yields tens of thousands of clones, around 80% seen once. The V and J genes are TRBV18 and TRBJ2-2, with D perhaps matching TRBD1 (6 bases). This clonotype was sampled from a woman aged 40 to 50 in good health and CMV-seropositive. The sequenced sample consisted of PBMCs. CDR3 coding DNA: TGTGCCAGCTCACCGGGACAGAACACCGGGGAGCTGTTTTTT. It codes for CASSPGQNTGELFF.